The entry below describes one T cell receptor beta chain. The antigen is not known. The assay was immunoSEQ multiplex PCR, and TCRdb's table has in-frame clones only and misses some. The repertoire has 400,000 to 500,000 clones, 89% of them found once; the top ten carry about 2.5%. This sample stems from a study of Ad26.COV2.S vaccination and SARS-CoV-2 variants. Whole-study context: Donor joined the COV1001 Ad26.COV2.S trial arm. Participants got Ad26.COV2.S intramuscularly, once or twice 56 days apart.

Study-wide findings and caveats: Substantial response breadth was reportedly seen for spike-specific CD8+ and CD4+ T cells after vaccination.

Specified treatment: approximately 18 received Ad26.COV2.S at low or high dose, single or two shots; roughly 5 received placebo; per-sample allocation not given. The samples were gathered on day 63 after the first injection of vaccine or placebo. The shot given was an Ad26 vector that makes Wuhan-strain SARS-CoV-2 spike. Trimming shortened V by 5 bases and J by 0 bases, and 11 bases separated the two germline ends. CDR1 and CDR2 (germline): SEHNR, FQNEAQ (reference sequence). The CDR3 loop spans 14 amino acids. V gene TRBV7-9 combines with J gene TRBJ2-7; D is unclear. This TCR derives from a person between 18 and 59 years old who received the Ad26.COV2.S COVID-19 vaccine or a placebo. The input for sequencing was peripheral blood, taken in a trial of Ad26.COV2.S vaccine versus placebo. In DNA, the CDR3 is TGTGCCAGCAGCATGGGTCTGCCCTCCTACGAGCAGTACTTC. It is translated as CASSMGLPSYEQYF.